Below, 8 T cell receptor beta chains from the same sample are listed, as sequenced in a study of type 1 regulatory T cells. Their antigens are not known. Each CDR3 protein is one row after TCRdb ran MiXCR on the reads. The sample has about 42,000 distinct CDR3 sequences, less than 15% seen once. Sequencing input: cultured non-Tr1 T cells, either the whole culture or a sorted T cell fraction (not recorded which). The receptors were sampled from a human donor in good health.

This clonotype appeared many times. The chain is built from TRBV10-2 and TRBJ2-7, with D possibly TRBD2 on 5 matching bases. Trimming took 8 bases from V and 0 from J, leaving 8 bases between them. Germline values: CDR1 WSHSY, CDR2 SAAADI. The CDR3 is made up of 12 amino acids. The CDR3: CASGLHSYEQYF. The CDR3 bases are TGCGCCAGCGGACTCCACTCCTACGAGCAGTACTTC.

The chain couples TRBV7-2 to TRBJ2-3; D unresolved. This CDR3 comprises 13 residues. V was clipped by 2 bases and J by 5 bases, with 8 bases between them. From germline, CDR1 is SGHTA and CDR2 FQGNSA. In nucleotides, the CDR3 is TGTGCCAGCAGCTTAAGGAGTGAAGATACGCAGTATTTT. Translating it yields CASSLRSEDTQYF.

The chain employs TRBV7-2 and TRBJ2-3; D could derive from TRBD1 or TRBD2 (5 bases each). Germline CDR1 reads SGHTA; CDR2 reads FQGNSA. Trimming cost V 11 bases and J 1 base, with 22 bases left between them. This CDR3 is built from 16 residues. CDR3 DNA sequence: TGTGCCGGCGGTGAAGGTTGGGGGAAGGGCACAGATACGCAGTATTTT. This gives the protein CAGGEGWGKGTDTQYF.

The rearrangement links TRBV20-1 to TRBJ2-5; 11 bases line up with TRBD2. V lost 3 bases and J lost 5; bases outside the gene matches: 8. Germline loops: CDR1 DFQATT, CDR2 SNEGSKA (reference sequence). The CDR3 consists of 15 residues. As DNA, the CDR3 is TGCAGTGCTAGTCAGCTAGCGGGAGGTGTGGAGACCCAGTACTTC. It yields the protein CSASQLAGGVETQYF.

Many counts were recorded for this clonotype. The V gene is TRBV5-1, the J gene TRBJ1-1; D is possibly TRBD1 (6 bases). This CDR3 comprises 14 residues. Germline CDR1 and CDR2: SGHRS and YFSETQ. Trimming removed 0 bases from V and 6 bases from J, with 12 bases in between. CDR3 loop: CASSLVEGGAEAFF. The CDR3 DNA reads TGCGCCAGCAGCTTGGTCGAGGGGGGCGCTGAAGCTTTCTTT.

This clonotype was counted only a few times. CDR3 sequence reads: CASSLTQEVYNEQFF. CDR3 DNA sequence: TGCGCCAGCAGCTTGACCCAGGAGGTCTACAATGAGCAGTTCTTC. The chain has TRBV5-1 and TRBJ2-1; possibly TRBD2 for D (5 bases). The ends were cut back, 1 base at V and 3 bases at J, with 11 bases in the middle. The CDR3 spans 15 residues. The germline gives CDR1 SGHRS, CDR2 YFSETQ.

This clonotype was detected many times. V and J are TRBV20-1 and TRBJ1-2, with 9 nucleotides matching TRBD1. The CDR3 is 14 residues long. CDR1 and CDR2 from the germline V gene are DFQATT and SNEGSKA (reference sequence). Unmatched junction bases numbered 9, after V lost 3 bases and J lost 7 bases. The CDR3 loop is CSASGDRDLSGYTF. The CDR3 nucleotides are TGCAGTGCTAGCGGGGACAGGGATCTTTCTGGCTACACCTTC.

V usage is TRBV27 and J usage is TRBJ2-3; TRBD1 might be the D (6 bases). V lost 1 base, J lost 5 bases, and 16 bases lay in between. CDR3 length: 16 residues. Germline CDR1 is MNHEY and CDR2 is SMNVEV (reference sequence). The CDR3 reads CASSLLGAIRKDTQYF. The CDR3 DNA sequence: TGTGCCAGCAGTTTATTGGGGGCGATTAGGAAAGATACGCAGTATTTT.